Each of the 17 T cell receptor beta chains below was sequenced from the same sample in a study of blood T cell repertoires in COVID-19. This table comes from immunoSEQ multiplex PCR, and its TCRdb copy is limited to in-frame clones, with some not included. The data contain about 130,000 clones, roughly 77% of them seen just once; the ten biggest clones take up roughly 4.9%. The specimen was peripheral blood. The source of these receptors is a woman aged 70-85 years with COVID-19, enrolled during active disease.

The chain recombines TRBV5-5 with TRBJ1-6, with unresolved D. Germline V gene data show CDR1 as SGHKS and CDR2 as YYEKEE (reference sequence). V lost 3 bases, J lost 8 bases, and 18 bases lay in between. This CDR3 spans 16 amino acids. CDR3 in amino acids: CASSSTLANGDSPLHF. The CDR3 DNA sequence: TGTGCCAGCAGCTCCACATTGGCTAACGGAGATTCACCCCTCCACTTT.

This chain links TRBV4-1 with TRBJ1-1; D may be TRBD1 (5 bases). The CDR3 spans 15 residues. The V and J ends lost 3 bases and 0 bases respectively, with 11 bases between them. Germline-derived CDR1 and CDR2 are MGHRA and YSYEKL. The CDR3 sequence is CASSQVGGMNTEAFF. Written as DNA, the CDR3 is TGCGCCAGCAGCCAGGTGGGGGGAATGAACACTGAAGCTTTCTTT.

V gene TRBV29-1 combines with J gene TRBJ2-7; D possibly corresponds to TRBD2 (5 bases). CDR3 size: 14 residues. Per germline, CDR1 SQVTM and CDR2 ANQGSEA. V was clipped by 5 bases and J by 3 bases, with 17 bases between them. The CDR3 DNA reads as TGCAGCGTTTTTTATCCGGGAAAGATCTACGAGCAGTACTTC. As protein: CSVFYPGKIYEQYF.

This clone has just a few counts. The chain couples TRBV28 to TRBJ1-1, with 9 bases that match TRBD1. There are 14 residues in the CDR3. The V segment lost 6 bases and the J segment 4 bases; nucleotides outside the gene matches: 6. Germline CDR1 is MDHEN and CDR2 is SYDVKM. CDR3 DNA sequence: TGTGCCAGCAGCCAGGGGGACAGGGTCACTGAAGCTTTCTTT. This codes for CASSQGDRVTEAFF. Variable domain in full (rest from reference TRBV28 and TRBJ1-1): DVKVTQSSRYLVKRTGEKVFLECVQDMDHENMFWYRQDPGLGLRLIYFSYDVKMKEKGDIPEGYSVSREKKERFSLILESASTNQTSMYLCASSQGDRVTEAFFGQGTRLTVV.

The CDR3 coding sequence is TGCGCCAGCGCGAAGGCAGGCCGACGTGCTCTGACCCGACAAGGGGATACCGGGGAGCTGTTTTTT. Its translation is CASAKAGRRALTRQGDTGELFF. The chain has TRBV5-1 and TRBJ2-2; D might be TRBD1 (5 bases). The germline V gene has CDR1 SGHRS and CDR2 YFSETQ. Between the trimmed V and J ends, which lost 7 bases and 5 bases, there was a span of 39 bases. This CDR3 has 22 residues.

This chain's CDR3 is CASSLEGAGTQYF. CDR3 coding DNA: TGTGCCAGCAGCTTGGAAGGGGCTGGGACCCAGTACTTC. This rearrangement joins TRBV7-9 to TRBJ2-5; perhaps TRBD1 as D (5 bases). The germline gives CDR1 SEHNR, CDR2 FQNEAQ (reference sequence). Trimming cost V 3 bases and J 7 bases, with 12 bases left between them. The CDR3 contains 13 residues.

Written as DNA, the CDR3 is TGTGCCAGCAGCCAAGTGAGGAATGAGCAGTTCTTC. It yields the protein CASSQVRNEQFF. The V call is TRBV3-1 (or the pseudogene TRBV3-2), the J call TRBJ2-1; D uncertain. V dropped 1 base and J dropped 7 bases, with 5 bases sitting between them. Germline CDR1 reads LGHDT; CDR2 reads YNNKEL (reference sequence). This CDR3 is built from 12 residues.

The V call is TRBV9, the J call TRBJ2-7; D possibly corresponds to TRBD2 (5 bases). From germline, CDR1 is SGDLS and CDR2 YYNGEE. With 0 bases removed from V and 4 bases from J, the gap between germline ends came to 8 bases. The CDR3 extends over 13 amino acids. CDR3 coding DNA: TGTGCCAGCAGCGTAGGGACTTCTTACGAGCAGTACTTC. Translated: CASSVGTSYEQYF.

This clone was counted a single time. CDR3 in DNA: TGTGCCAGCTCACCGGGACAGGGGACTAACTATGGCTACACCTTC. It specifies CASSPGQGTNYGYTF. The chain links TRBV18 to TRBJ1-2; 10 bases line up with TRBD1. Germline CDR1 KGHSH, CDR2 LQKENI. With 3 bases clipped from V and 0 bases from J, the junction kept 1 base outside the gene matches. The CDR3 runs 15 residues.

V usage is TRBV24-1 and J usage is TRBJ1-1; possibly TRBD1 for D (6 bases). Germline V gene lookup returns CDR1 KGHDR and CDR2 SFDVKD. With 3 bases removed from V and 10 bases from J, the gap between germline ends came to 17 bases. This CDR3 region has 14 residues. The CDR3 coding sequence is TGTGCCACCAGTGATCCGACAGGACGAAGAGGAGCTTTCTTT. Its translation is CATSDPTGRRGAFF.

The chain is built from TRBV9 and TRBJ1-2; 8 positions match TRBD1. Germline CDR1 SGDLS, CDR2 YYNGEE. V was clipped by 7 bases and J by 7 bases; unmatched bases: 9. The CDR3 totals 13 residues. In DNA, the CDR3 is TGTGCCAGCTCTGGACAGGGCCTAAGTGGCTACACCTTC. This gives the protein CASSGQGLSGYTF. Full variable domain (rest looked up from reference TRBV9 and TRBJ1-2): DSGVTQTPKHLITATGQRVTLRCSPRSGDLSVYWYQQSLDQGLQFLIQYYNGEERAKGNILERFSAQQFPDLHSELNLSSLELGDSALYFCASSGQGLSGYTFGSGTRLTVV.

This chain uses TRBV19 with TRBJ2-5, with 8 bases fitting TRBD1. The trim removed 0 bases at V and 5 bases at J, leaving 8 bases unmatched. The germline V gene encodes CDR1 LNHDA and CDR2 SQIVND (reference sequence). CDR3 length: 16 residues. This CDR3 is CASSIDPGGSRETQYF. The CDR3 region has the DNA TGTGCCAGTAGTATAGATCCAGGGGGCTCTCGGGAGACCCAGTACTTC.

Worth noting for this clone: Different DNA sequences within this sample yield the same CDR3. CDR3 coding DNA: TGTGCCAGCAGCGTAGGTGGGCCTAATGAAAAACTGTTTTTT. This translates into CASSVGGPNEKLFF. The V and J genes are TRBV9 and TRBJ1-4; D remains unclear. CDR1 and CDR2 (germline): SGDLS, YYNGEE. This CDR3 has 14 residues. V lost 0 bases and J 3 bases, leaving 6 bases between the germline ends.

This chain links TRBV9 with TRBJ2-7; 14 bases are shared with TRBD2. Per germline, CDR1 SGDLS and CDR2 YYNGEE. V was pared by 4 bases and J by 5 bases, with 8 bases of the junction left unmatched. This CDR3 is built from 16 residues. The CDR3 sequence: CASSRRPGLAGDEQYF. The CDR3 coding sequence is TGTGCCAGCAGCAGGCGTCCGGGACTAGCGGGGGACGAGCAGTACTTC. Filled out from reference TRBV9 and TRBJ2-7, the complete variable domain reads DSGVTQTPKHLITATGQRVTLRCSPRSGDLSVYWYQQSLDQGLQFLIQYYNGEERAKGNILERFSAQQFPDLHSELNLSSLELGDSALYFCASSRRPGLAGDEQYFGPGTRLTVT.

The chain joins TRBV7-9 to TRBJ1-4, with TRBD1 matching 7 bases. Trimming cost V 5 bases and J 5 bases; bases outside gene matches: 8. This CDR3 is 15 amino acids long. The germline CDR1 and CDR2 sequences are SEHNR and FQNEAQ (reference sequence). CDR3 protein: CASSQGGSSNEKLFF. The CDR3 region has the DNA TGTGCCAGCAGCCAAGGGGGCAGTTCCAATGAAAAACTGTTTTTT.

This clone was observed a single time. V is TRBV5-1 and J is TRBJ1-1, with 8 bases that match TRBD1. V dropped 0 bases and J dropped 5; count of bases not matched to a gene: 15. This CDR3 spans 18 amino acids. Germline assignment: CDR1 SGHRS and CDR2 YFSETQ. The DNA for the CDR3 is TGCGCCAGCAGCTTGGGTTTGGGCGAACAGGGGGATCGGACTGAAGCTTTCTTT. This translates into CASSLGLGEQGDRTEAFF.

This clone was observed a handful of times. The J gene is TRBJ2-5, the V gene TRBV10-3; 7 bases line up with TRBD1. The CDR3 loop spans 14 amino acids. Germline-derived CDR1 and CDR2 are ENHRY and SYGVKD. V gave up 6 bases and J gave up 2 bases; unmatched junction bases: 6. The CDR3 DNA reads TGTGCCATCAGGGGGGACAGCCGGCAAGAGACCCAGTACTTC. Translation: CAIRGDSRQETQYF.